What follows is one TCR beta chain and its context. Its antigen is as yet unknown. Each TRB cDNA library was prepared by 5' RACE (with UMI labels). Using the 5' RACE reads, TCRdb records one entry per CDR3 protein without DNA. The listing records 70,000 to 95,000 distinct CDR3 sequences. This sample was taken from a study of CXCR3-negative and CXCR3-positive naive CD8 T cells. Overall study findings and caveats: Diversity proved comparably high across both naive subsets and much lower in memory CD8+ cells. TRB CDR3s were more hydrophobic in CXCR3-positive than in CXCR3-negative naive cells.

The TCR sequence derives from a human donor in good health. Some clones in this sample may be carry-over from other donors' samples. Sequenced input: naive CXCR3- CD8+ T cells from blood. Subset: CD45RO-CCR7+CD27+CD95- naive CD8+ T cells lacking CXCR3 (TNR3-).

The CDR3 sequence is CASSLAGGQYEQYF. The rearrangement joins TRBV5-1 to TRBJ2-7; checking the TCRdb D call of TRBD1 is not possible without DNA. Germline CDR1 SGHRS, CDR2 YFSETQ. There are 14 residues in the CDR3.